This TCR beta chain was recovered during a study of shared clonotypes between healthy human individuals. The germline V gene has CDR1 SGHTA and CDR2 FQGNSA. V lost 1 base and J 10 bases, leaving 10 bases between the germline ends. The CDR3 extends over 13 amino acids. This table comes from immunoSEQ multiplex PCR, and its TCRdb copy is limited to in-frame clones, with some not included. The repertoire holds a few hundred thousand clones, with roughly 70% as singletons. Source material: memory CD4+ T cells sorted from blood. The subset here: CD45RA-negative fraction. The receptor's source is a man aged 25 to 45 in good health. V is TRBV7-2 and J is TRBJ1-4, with no clear D. The CDR3 coding sequence is TGTGCCAGCAGCTTAGTTACGGAGGGAAAACTGTTTTTT. It yields the protein CASSLVTEGKLFF.